A selection of T cell receptor beta chains follows, all from one sample in a study of glioma-infiltrating T cells after dendritic cell vaccination. Repertoires were generated with immunoSEQ multiplex PCR, while TCRdb's copy carries only in-frame clones and drops some. The data hold approximately 110,000 clones, with 85% to 90% observed a single time. The material was blood, obtained after dendritic cell vaccination. The receptors come from a human donor with glioblastoma. CDR3s include the opening cysteine and the closing phenylalanine or tryptophan. D genes are given only for firm matches. Size is omitted from some rows. Given values are once, few, many or a class for expanded clones.

clone size	D gene	V gene	J gene	CDR3 length	CDR3 DNA	CDR3 protein
.	TRBD1	TRBV9	TRBJ2-7	15	TGTGCCAGCAGCGTAGGGGGGCAGGGGGCCTACGAGCAGTACTTC	CASSVGGQGAYEQYF
.	.	TRBV4-1	TRBJ2-3	16	TGCGCCAGCAGCCAAGATTTGGGAGCGGGCCAGGGTACGCAGTATTTT	CASSQDLGAGQGTQYF
.	TRBD2	TRBV9	TRBJ2-7	15	TGTGCCAGCAGCGTAGGGGGCGGGAGAACGGGGGAGCAGTACTTC	CASSVGGGRTGEQYF
once	TRBD1	TRBV27	TRBJ2-7	13	TGTGCCAGCAGGACCGGACAGGGGGACGAGCAGTACTTC	CASRTGQGDEQYF
.	.	TRBV4-1	TRBJ1-4	14	TGCGCCAGCAGCCAGGCCAGAGGTGGTGAAAAACTGTTTTTT	CASSQARGGEKLFF
.	TRBD2	TRBV19	TRBJ2-2	15	TGTGCCAGTAGTATAGCAGCGGGAGCAGGCGGGGAGCTGTTTTTT	CASSIAAGAGGELFF
many	.	TRBV6-4	TRBJ2-3	14	TGTGCCAGCAGTGAAAGCGGGAGCACAGATACGCAGTATTTT	CASSESGSTDTQYF
.	TRBD1	TRBV9	TRBJ1-3	15	TGTGCCAGCAGCCAGGGAGGGGACAGGGCTGACACCATATATTTT	CASSQGGDRADTIYF
.	.	TRBV2	TRBJ1-2	13	TGTGCCAGCAGTGCCCCAGGCCCCTATGGCTACACCTTC	CASSAPGPYGYTF
.	TRBD1	TRBV19	TRBJ2-7	13	TGTGCCACCACTGACAGGGTAAGGTACGAGCAGTACTTC	CATTDRVRYEQYF
.	.	TRBV4-1	TRBJ1-2	17	TGCGCCAGCAGCCAAGTGGGCCAGGTTTCCATTAACTATGGCTACACCTTC	CASSQVGQVSINYGYTF
once	.	TRBV11-3	TRBJ1-2	14	TGTGCCAGCAGCTTACCCACAGGGCCCTATGGCTACACCTTC	CASSLPTGPYGYTF
.	.	TRBV2	TRBJ1-1	13	TGTGCCAGCAGTGCCCCCCAGTTGGAGGTAGCTTTCTTT	CASSAPQLEVAFF
.	TRBD1	TRBV19	TRBJ2-7	14	TGTGCCAGTAGGATCACAGGGGGCACCTACGAGCAGTACTTC	CASRITGGTYEQYF
.	TRBD1	TRBV18	TRBJ1-5	14	TGTGCCAGCTCCCGACAGGGTACCAATCAGCCCCAGCATTTT	CASSRQGTNQPQHF
.	TRBD2	TRBV7-9	TRBJ2-5	14	TGTGCCAGCAGTCGTCTAGCGGGGCGAGAGACCCAGTACTTC	CASSRLAGRETQYF
.	TRBD1	TRBV4-1	TRBJ1-1	16	TGCGCCAGCAGCCAAGATCTTGGACAGGGAATCACTGAAGCTTTCTTT	CASSQDLGQGITEAFF
.	.	TRBV5-1	TRBJ2-3	14	TGCGCCAGCAGCTTGGTTCAGGGAACAGATACGCAGTATTTT	CASSLVQGTDTQYF
.	.	TRBV5-6	TRBJ1-2	14	TGTGCCAGCAGCCCGTGGCAGGGTTGGTATGGCTACACCTTC	CASSPWQGWYGYTF
.	TRBD1	TRBV30	TRBJ1-3	14	TGTGCCTGGAGCCCGACAGGGATGGGAAACACCATATATTTT	CAWSPTGMGNTIYF
once	TRBD2	TRBV7-9	TRBJ2-7	12	TGTGCCAGCAGCCCCAACGGGGGGGAGCAGTACTTC	CASSPNGGEQYF
.	TRBD1	TRBV29-1	TRBJ2-5	15	TGCAGCGCTGGACAGGGGTTGGGTCAGCAAGAGACCCAGTACTTC	CSAGQGLGQQETQYF
few	TRBD2	TRBV6-9	TRBJ2-5	13	TGTGCCAGCAGAGCGGGAGGTGATGAGACCCAGTACTTC	CASRAGGDETQYF
once	.	TRBV6-1	TRBJ1-1	13	TGTGCCAGCAGTGAAGGACAGTGGAATCTTGCTTTCTTT	CASSEGQWNLAFF
.	TRBD2	TRBV7-9	TRBJ2-3	14	TGTGCCAGCAGCCAAACTAGCGAGGGGGATACGCAGTATTTT	CASSQTSEGDTQYF
.	TRBD1	TRBV19	TRBJ1-2	14	TGTGCCAGTAGTATGGACAGGGGAGGCTATGGCTACACCTTC	CASSMDRGGYGYTF
.	.	TRBV11-3	TRBJ2-1	12	TGTGCCAGCAGCCAAGGACTCAATGAGCAGTTCTTC	CASSQGLNEQFF
once	TRBD1	TRBV5-1	TRBJ2-7	15	TGCGCCAGCAGCTTGGAAGGACAGGGTTCGAACGAGCAGTACTTC	CASSLEGQGSNEQYF
.	.	TRBV11-1	TRBJ2-3	18	TGTGCCAGCAGCTTAGCGAGAGTAGGAGTGGGTGGCACAGATACGCAGTATTTT	CASSLARVGVGGTDTQYF
.	.	TRBV7-2	TRBJ2-3	15	TGTGCCAGCAGCTTAAGTAGACAGATCACAGATACGCAGTATTTT	CASSLSRQITDTQYF
.	.	TRBV6-1	TRBJ1-6	17	TGTGCCAGCAGTGAAGTAGGGGGAAGCTCCTATAATTCCCCCCTCCACTTT	CASSEVGGSSYNSPLHF
few	.	TRBV7-9	TRBJ1-2	14	TGTGCCAGCAGCCCTCCATGGGGGGACCTCGGCTACACCTTC	CASSPPWGDLGYTF
once	.	TRBV4-1	TRBJ1-5	15	TGCGCCAGCAGCCAAGCCCTTACAGGGTCCCAGCCCCAGCATTTT	CASSQALTGSQPQHF